Following are 27 T cell receptor beta chains from one sample sequenced in a study of control samples from healthy donors and cancer patients. Produced via immunoSEQ multiplex PCR; TCRdb's table is partial and in-frame only. The sample records more than 75,000 clones, roughly 90% being singletons. Sample: blood. These receptors came from a man in his fifties or sixties in good health.

This clone was seen just once. V usage is TRBV11-3 and J usage is TRBJ2-1; D unresolved. This CDR3 contains 12 residues. V was pared by 1 base and J by 6 bases, with 4 bases between. Germline CDR1 is SGHNT and CDR2 is YENEEA. CDR3 coding DNA: TGTGCCAGCAGCTTAGGACCCAATGAGCAGTTCTTC. This sequence encodes CASSLGPNEQFF.

This chain connects TRBV7-9 to TRBJ2-4; a possible D gene is TRBD1 (7 bases). The CDR3 contains 17 residues. V was trimmed by 0 bases and J by 0 bases, leaving 12 bases between them. Germline V gene data show CDR1 as SEHNR and CDR2 as FQNEAQ (reference sequence). DNA for the CDR3: TGTGCCAGCAGCTTAGCCCGACAGGGACTAGCCAAAAACATTCAGTACTTC. As protein: CASSLARQGLAKNIQYF.

The chain joins TRBV7-3 to TRBJ2-7, with 9 bases identical to TRBD1. V dropped 2 bases and J dropped 3; count of bases not matched to a gene: 2. CDR1 SGHTA and CDR2 FQGTGA come from the germline V gene. The CDR3 consists of 14 residues. Written as DNA, the CDR3 is TGTGCCAGCAGCTTATCGGGACAGGGCTACGAGCAGTACTTC. Translating it yields CASSLSGQGYEQYF.

This clone was counted only a few times. CDR3 coding DNA: TGTGCCAGCAACCTCGGGGATTCACCCCTCCACTTT. Amino acids: CASNLGDSPLHF. This chain joins TRBV25-1 and TRBJ1-6, with D uncertain. Germline CDR1 and CDR2: MGHDK and SYGVNS. V was pared by 7 bases and J by 8 bases, with 9 bases between. CDR3 length: 12 amino acids.

The chain employs TRBV5-5 and TRBJ2-2; 7 nucleotides align to TRBD1. The germline V gene has CDR1 SGHKS and CDR2 YYEKEE (reference sequence). The CDR3 has 14 amino acids. V was pared by 0 bases and J by 6 bases, with 2 bases of the junction left unmatched. CDR3 region: CASSLEGASGELFF. DNA for the CDR3: TGTGCCAGCAGCTTGGAGGGGGCCTCCGGGGAGCTGTTTTTT.

This rearrangement joins TRBV11-2 to TRBJ2-1, with 10 bases matching TRBD1. CDR3 length equals 15 residues. V shed 2 bases, J shed 6 bases, and the junction held 4 bases outside the gene matches. Germline V gene sequence: CDR1 SGHAT, CDR2 FQNNGV. CDR3 sequence (DNA): TGTGCCAGCAGCTTACCCGGACAGGGGGGCAATGAGCAGTTCTTC. Its translation: CASSLPGQGGNEQFF.

This sequence joins TRBV12-3 or TRBV12-4 and TRBJ1-2, with D unclear. V was clipped by 11 bases and J by 8 bases, with 15 bases between them. This CDR3 region has 11 residues. CDR3 loop: CAVRRGGGYTF. CDR3 in DNA: TGTGCCGTGAGGCGAGGAGGCGGCTACACCTTC.

The V and J genes are TRBV6-5 and TRBJ1-5; no clear D gene. The CDR3 runs to 15 residues. Trimming took 0 bases from V and 5 from J, leaving 11 bases between them. The V gene's germline CDR1 is MNHEY and CDR2 SVGAGI. The DNA of the CDR3 is TGTGCCAGCAGTTACTCGGCAGGTCCCGATCAGCCCCAGCATTTT. Protein: CASSYSAGPDQPQHF.

This chain uses TRBV7-9 with TRBJ1-1, with D possibly TRBD1 on 6 matching bases. Germline CDR1 is SEHNR and CDR2 is FQNEAQ (reference sequence). The CDR3 extends over 13 amino acids. With 5 bases removed from V and 4 bases from J, the gap between germline ends came to 11 bases. The CDR3 loop reads CASSPQGGTEAFF. CDR3 sequence (DNA): TGTGCCAGCAGCCCACAGGGTGGCACTGAAGCTTTCTTT.

This chain joins TRBV7-8 and TRBJ2-7; D remains ambiguous. CDR1 is SGHVS, CDR2 FQNEAQ, per germline. This CDR3 has 14 residues. Trimming left V 1 base short and J 6 bases short, with 13 bases between. The CDR3 region has the DNA TGTGCCAGCAGCTTAGTCGACACGACCCTCGAGCAGTACTTC. The encoded protein is CASSLVDTTLEQYF.

This clone was seen more than once but under ten times. The rearrangement uses TRBV6-1 and TRBJ2-1, with D unclear. The germline V and J ends were trimmed by 1 base and 6 bases, with 10 bases remaining between them. This CDR3 has 14 residues. Germline loops: CDR1 MNHNS, CDR2 SASEGT. CDR3 sequence: CASSEVVRSNEQFF. The CDR3 DNA sequence: TGTGCCAGCAGTGAAGTAGTTAGATCCAATGAGCAGTTCTTC.

This rearrangement joins TRBV9 to TRBJ1-3, with D maybe TRBD1 (6 bases). CDR3 length: 17 amino acids. The V gene lost 2 bases and the J gene lost 0 bases, with 15 bases spanning the gap. Germline loops: CDR1 SGDLS, CDR2 YYNGEE. The CDR3 sequence is CASSVIGGTPSGNTIYF. The CDR3 bases are TGTGCCAGCAGCGTGATTGGCGGGACACCCTCTGGAAACACCATATATTTT. The variable domain in full, completed from reference TRBV9 and TRBJ1-3, reads DSGVTQTPKHLITATGQRVTLRCSPRSGDLSVYWYQQSLDQGLQFLIQYYNGEERAKGNILERFSAQQFPDLHSELNLSSLELGDSALYFCASSVIGGTPSGNTIYFGEGSWLTVV.

The chain links TRBV15 to TRBJ2-2; D remains ambiguous. V dropped 1 base and J dropped 4 bases, with 10 bases sitting between them. The germline gives CDR1 LNHNV, CDR2 YYDKDF (reference sequence). The length of the CDR3 is 15 residues. The CDR3 loop reads CATSRGNTRTGELFF. DNA for the CDR3: TGTGCCACCAGCAGAGGGAACACGCGCACCGGGGAGCTGTTTTTT.

This chain connects TRBV12-5 to TRBJ1-3; TRBD1 might be the D (5 bases). The germline V gene encodes CDR1 LGHNT and CDR2 FRNRAP. Trimming cost V 0 bases and J 8 bases, with 11 bases left between them. The CDR3 sequence is 14 residues long. CDR3: CASGLVGRVDTIYF. Here the CDR3 DNA reads TGTGCTAGTGGTTTGGTGGGCAGGGTGGACACCATATATTTT.

This clone was detected only once. J is TRBJ1-5 and V is TRBV5-8; TRBD1 matches 9 bases. V was clipped by 0 bases and J by 3 bases; unmatched bases: 10. The CDR3 has 18 residues. From germline, CDR1 is SGHTS and CDR2 YDEGEE. The CDR3 region has the DNA TGTGCCAGCAGCTTGGGCCCGACAGGGGGGGCTTTCAATCAGCCCCAGCATTTT. It yields the protein CASSLGPTGGAFNQPQHF.

The chain carries TRBV6-5 and TRBJ1-6; D call uncertain. Germline lookup yields CDR1 MNHEY and CDR2 SVGAGI. The CDR3 is 12 amino acids. V lost 8 bases and J lost 8, with 10 bases in between. CDR3 amino acids: CASGFRDSPLHF. Written as DNA, the CDR3 is TGTGCCAGCGGATTCCGTGATTCACCCCTCCACTTT.

V is TRBV5-1 and J is TRBJ2-6; D is undetermined. CDR1 and CDR2 (germline): SGHRS, YFSETQ. Trimming took off 1 base at V and 0 bases at J, with 5 bases between the two ends. The CDR3 extends over 15 amino acids. CDR3 nucleotide sequence: TGCGCCAGCAGCTTGACGGCCTCTGGGGCCAACGTCCTGACTTTC. Translated: CASSLTASGANVLTF.

This chain joins TRBV18 and TRBJ1-6; 7 bases are a match to TRBD1. With 5 bases clipped from V and 7 bases from J, the junction kept 5 bases outside the gene matches. Looked up from germline, CDR1 is KGHSH and CDR2 is LQKENI. This CDR3 has 14 amino acids. The CDR3 nucleotides read TGTGCCAGCTCATGGGACAGCCAAAATTCACCCCTCCACTTT. Translated: CASSWDSQNSPLHF.

This clone turned up a few times. The CDR3 sequence is CASSRVGGGYNEQFF. For the CDR3, the DNA is TGTGCCAGCAGCCGGGTTGGCGGGGGTTACAATGAGCAGTTCTTC. The V and J genes are TRBV3-1 (or the pseudogene TRBV3-2) and TRBJ2-1; 7 positions agree with TRBD2. J lost 4 bases, V lost 4 bases, and 7 bases had no gene match. Germline assignment: CDR1 LGHDT and CDR2 YNNKEL (reference sequence). CDR3 length equals 15 residues.

V usage is TRBV7-3 and J usage is TRBJ2-2, with 14 bases fitting TRBD2. Germline trimming cut 5 bases from V and 2 bases from J; bases unmatched to any gene: 7. Germline-derived CDR1 and CDR2 are SGHTA and FQGTGA. This CDR3 comprises 18 residues. CDR3 amino acids: CASSPVGLAGANTGELFF. CDR3 in DNA: TGTGCCAGCAGCCCCGTGGGACTAGCGGGGGCTAACACCGGGGAGCTGTTTTTT.

This rearrangement joins TRBV20-1 to TRBJ1-2; TRBD1 might be the D (6 bases). Trimming cost V 3 bases and J 4 bases, with 12 bases left between them. Germline CDR1 DFQATT, CDR2 SNEGSKA (reference sequence). The CDR3 extends over 13 amino acids. The CDR3 here is CSASEGVSYGYTF. CDR3 coding DNA: TGCAGTGCTAGTGAGGGGGTCAGCTATGGCTACACCTTC.

The rearrangement joins TRBV14 to TRBJ2-7; a possible D gene is TRBD2 (6 bases). Germline CDR1 is SGHDN and CDR2 is FVKESK. The CDR3 has 12 residues. Trimming stripped 4 bases from V and 6 bases from J, with 10 bases between. The CDR3 spells CASSLPGGEQYF. Written as DNA, the CDR3 is TGTGCCAGCAGCCTGCCCGGGGGCGAGCAGTACTTC. Complete variable domain (other parts from reference TRBV14 and TRBJ2-7): EAGVTQFPSHSVIEKGQTVTLRCDPISGHDNLYWYRRVMGKEIKFLLHFVKESKQDESGMPNNRFLAERTGGTYSTLKVQPAELEDSGVYFCASSLPGGEQYFGPGTRLTVT.

This rearrangement joins TRBV19 to TRBJ1-1; D call uncertain. This CDR3 is 15 amino acids long. Germline V gives CDR1 LNHDA, CDR2 SQIVND (reference sequence). V was trimmed by 5 bases and J by 0 bases, leaving 13 bases between them. CDR3 bases: TGTGCCAGTAGTGAAGACGGGAGCATGAACACTGAAGCTTTCTTT. This encodes CASSEDGSMNTEAFF. Full variable domain (rest looked up from reference TRBV19 and TRBJ1-1): DGGITQSPKYLFRKEGQNVTLSCEQNLNHDAMYWYRQDPGQGLRLIYYSQIVNDFQKGDIAEGYSVSREKKESFPLTVTSAQKNPTAFYLCASSEDGSMNTEAFFGQGTRLTVV.

The gene calls are TRBV6-2 or TRBV6-3 and TRBJ2-3; D is uncertain. The V end was cut by 0 bases, the J end by 4 bases, with 8 bases between. The CDR3 is 14 residues long. Germline V gene sequence: CDR1 MNHEY, CDR2 SVGEGT. For the CDR3, the DNA is TGTGCCAGCAGTTACTCGTCCTCAGCAGATACGCAGTATTTT. It codes for CASSYSSSADTQYF.

This chain links TRBV6-5 with TRBJ1-2, with 8 bases identical to TRBD1. CDR3 size: 15 residues. V shed 4 bases, J shed 3 bases, and the junction held 7 bases outside the gene matches. Germline V gives CDR1 MNHEY, CDR2 SVGAGI. CDR3 in DNA: TGTGCCAGCAGTTTACAGGGGGGAGGGCACTATGGCTACACCTTC. It encodes CASSLQGGGHYGYTF.

Turning to this clone: A junction end diverges from the germline sequence, so it may reflect a read error. In nucleotides, the CDR3 is TGCAGCGTCGAAGACAGGGGGCGATTAGATACGCAGTATTTT. Protein: CSVEDRGRLDTQYF. This sequence joins TRBV29-1 and TRBJ2-3, with 10 bases that match TRBD1. This CDR3 spans 14 amino acids. Germline lookup yields CDR1 SQVTM and CDR2 ANQGSEA.

The J gene is TRBJ1-5, the V gene TRBV19; D possibly corresponds to TRBD1 (6 bases). The V gene lost 2 bases and the J gene lost 4 bases, with 15 bases spanning the gap. Germline V gene lookup returns CDR1 LNHDA and CDR2 SQIVND (reference sequence). The CDR3 length is 16 residues. In DNA, the CDR3 is TGTGCCAGTAGTATATCAACAGGGCTTCGGAATCAGCCCCAGCATTTT. This sequence encodes CASSISTGLRNQPQHF.